The 25 T cell receptor beta chains below come from one sample, sequenced in a study of vaccination and CD4 T cells after COVID-19. The treatment denotes: roughly 11-day PBMC culture with coronavirus spike peptide pools or control peptides (ViraFEST assay). No cognate antigen is known for these TCRs. The Oncomine TCR Beta short-read assay sequenced DNA from cultured CD4+ T cells. TCRdb re-analysed the PCR reads in MiXCR, keeping a single row per CDR3 protein. The sample includes over 20,000 distinct CDR3 sequences, around 42% of them seen just once. The sequencing sample was made of CD4+ T cells from blood, cultured in vitro. All receptors derive from a human donor who had recovered from COVID-19.

The J gene is TRBJ1-5, the V gene TRBV6-2 or TRBV6-3; 7 bases are a match to TRBD1. The CDR3 runs to 15 residues. The germline V gene has CDR1 MNHEY and CDR2 SVGEGT. J was trimmed by 6 bases and V by 4 bases; bases with no gene match: 9. DNA for the CDR3: TGTGCCAGCAGTTTATCACAGGGGTTCGGTCAGCCCCAGCATTTT. Protein sequence: CASSLSQGFGQPQHF.

The chain employs TRBV7-9 and TRBJ2-3; 8 bases map to TRBD2. With 3 bases clipped from V and 3 bases from J, the junction kept 5 bases outside the gene matches. The CDR3 runs 15 residues. Germline CDR1 reads SEHNR; CDR2 reads FQNEAQ (reference sequence). This CDR3 reads CASSFLAGTTDTQYF. The CDR3 DNA reads as TGTGCCAGCAGCTTCTTAGCGGGAACGACAGATACGCAGTATTTT.

The chain combines TRBV6-1 with TRBJ2-3; no clear D gene. CDR1 and CDR2 (germline): MNHNS, SASEGT. V lost 6 bases, J lost 5 bases, and 9 bases lay in between. The CDR3 contains 12 residues. The DNA for the CDR3 is TGTGCCAGCAGGAAGGGAAAAGATACGCAGTATTTT. Residues: CASRKGKDTQYF.

This clonotype was picked up a small number of times. The chain combines TRBV20-1 with TRBJ2-5, with 8 bases identical to TRBD2. The junction had 6 bases not matched to a gene; V was cut back by 3 bases and J by 3 bases. The germline V gene encodes CDR1 DFQATT and CDR2 SNEGSKA (reference sequence). The CDR3 covers 14 residues. CDR3 in DNA: TGCAGTGCTAGTTCCGGGACTAGTGAAGAGACCCAGTACTTC. It translates to CSASSGTSEETQYF.

This clonotype was counted a few times. The rearrangement links TRBV7-9 to TRBJ1-6, with D possibly TRBD1 on 5 matching bases. The V gene lost 8 bases and the J gene lost 8 bases, with 16 bases spanning the gap. The CDR3 is made up of 14 amino acids. The germline CDR1 and CDR2 sequences are SEHNR and FQNEAQ (reference sequence). CDR3 residues: CASPAGGSDSPLHF. The CDR3 region has the DNA TGTGCCAGCCCGGCGGGGGGGTCGGATTCACCCCTCCACTTT. The variable domain in full, with the rest retrieved from reference TRBV7-9 and TRBJ1-6, is DTGVSQNPRHKITKRGQNVTFRCDPISEHNRLYWYRQTLGQGPEFLTYFQNEAQLEKSRLLSDRFSAERPKGSFSTLEIQRTEQGDSAMYLCASPAGGSDSPLHFGNGTRLTVT.

The gene calls are TRBV2 and TRBJ1-2; TRBD1 might be the D (6 bases). Trimming removed 8 bases from V and 4 bases from J, with 17 bases in between. The CDR3 runs to 14 residues. Germline V CDR1 and CDR2: SNHLY, FYNNEI. CDR3 coding DNA: TGTGCCAGCCCCACAGGGAGTAAAGGCTATGGCTACACCTTC. Protein product: CASPTGSKGYGYTF.

The V call is TRBV30, the J call TRBJ2-5; no clear D gene. Trimming removed 0 bases at V and 4 bases at J, with 3 bases between. Germline CDR1 reads GTSNPN; CDR2 reads SVGIG (reference sequence). The CDR3 spans 11 residues. CDR3 DNA sequence: TGTGCCTGGAGTGTCGGAGAGACCCAGTACTTC. This gives the protein CAWSVGETQYF.

The chain employs TRBV19 and TRBJ1-1, with 7 positions matching TRBD1. Germline V gene data show CDR1 as LNHDA and CDR2 as SQIVND (reference sequence). J lost 6 bases, V lost 2 bases, and 6 bases had no gene match. The CDR3 contains 14 residues. CDR3 nucleotides: TGTGCCAGTAGTATAACAGGGGTTGAATCTGAAGCTTTCTTT. Protein sequence: CASSITGVESEAFF.

This clonotype was observed a few times. V usage is TRBV6-1 and J usage is TRBJ2-7, with D perhaps TRBD1 or TRBD2 (6 bases each). Germline CDR1 reads MNHNS; CDR2 reads SASEGT. The length of the CDR3 is 18 residues. V was trimmed by 2 bases and J by 3 bases, leaving 23 bases between them. This CDR3 reads CASSEWSGAARAIYEQYF. The CDR3 DNA reads TGTGCCAGCAGTGAATGGTCGGGGGCCGCTAGAGCGATCTACGAGCAGTACTTC.

The chain couples TRBV20-1 to TRBJ2-1; D perhaps matches TRBD2 (6 bases). The CDR3 totals 17 residues. Trimming stripped 3 bases from V and 0 bases from J, with 18 bases between. Germline V gives CDR1 DFQATT, CDR2 SNEGSKA (reference sequence). Here the CDR3 DNA reads TGCAGTGCTAGGTTATGGGGTAGCGGAAGCTCCTACAATGAGCAGTTCTTC. This translates into CSARLWGSGSSYNEQFF.

This clonotype was seen a handful of times. The rearrangement uses TRBV7-2 and TRBJ2-1, with D maybe TRBD2 (5 bases). The CDR3 is made up of 14 amino acids. V shed 3 bases and J shed 5 bases, with 11 bases lying between them. The germline V gene has CDR1 SGHTA and CDR2 FQGNSA. CDR3 amino acids: CASSFNIANNEQFF. In DNA form, the CDR3 reads TGTGCCAGCAGCTTTAACATAGCGAACAATGAGCAGTTCTTC.

The rearrangement joins TRBV6-5 to TRBJ1-2; D may be TRBD1 (6 bases). This CDR3 comprises 14 residues. Germline values: CDR1 MNHEY, CDR2 SVGAGI. V was clipped by 4 bases and J by 8 bases, with 17 bases between them. This CDR3 is CASSSNRVTGGYTF. The CDR3 nucleotides are TGTGCCAGCAGTTCCAACAGGGTAACGGGGGGCTACACCTTC.

The chain carries TRBV25-1 and TRBJ2-1, with D tentatively TRBD1 (5 bases). Trimming stripped 5 bases from V and 7 bases from J, with 15 bases between. Germline V gene sequence: CDR1 MGHDK, CDR2 SYGVNS. The CDR3 runs 14 residues. CDR3 DNA: TGTGCCAGCAGTCGACAGCTCCCAGGGAATGAGCAGTTCTTC. It yields the protein CASSRQLPGNEQFF.

This clonotype has only a few counts. This chain connects TRBV2 to TRBJ2-5; no firm D call. Trimming pared 4 bases from V and 0 bases from J, leaving 9 bases between. Germline CDR1 and CDR2: SNHLY and FYNNEI. The CDR3 has 14 residues. The CDR3 DNA reads TGTGCCAGCAGTGGAAGCTGGAACCAAGAGACCCAGTACTTC. Its protein product is CASSGSWNQETQYF.

The rearrangement joins TRBV21-1 to TRBJ1-1; the tabulated D call, TRBD1, remains unverified against the DNA. TRBV21-1 is assigned pseudogene status. The CDR3 is made up of 19 amino acids. This CDR3 is CASFRLTRAGGVMNTEAFF. CDR3 in DNA: TGTGCCAGCTTCCGACTTACAAGGGCAGGGGGGGTCATGAACACTGAAGCTTTCTTT.

The chain couples TRBV7-8 to TRBJ1-4; D not certain. The V end was cut by 1 base, the J end by 4 bases, with 7 bases between. Germline lookup yields CDR1 SGHVS and CDR2 FQNEAQ. This CDR3 is built from 14 residues. In DNA form, the CDR3 reads TGTGCCAGCAGCTTAGAACACTATAATGAAAAACTGTTTTTT. Residues: CASSLEHYNEKLFF. The full variable domain, with the rest looked up from reference TRBV7-8 and TRBJ1-4, is GAGVSQSPRYKVAKRGQDVALRCDPISGHVSLFWYQQALGQGPEFLTYFQNEAQLDKSGLPSDRFFAERPEGSVSTLKIQRTQQEDSAVYLCASSLEHYNEKLFFGSGTQLSVL.

This clonotype was counted a single time. The chain has TRBV11-2 and TRBJ1-2, with D unresolved. This CDR3 is built from 14 residues. V lost 5 bases, J lost 1 base, and 11 bases lay in between. Germline V gene lookup returns CDR1 SGHAT and CDR2 FQNNGV. CDR3: CASSQLGLNYGYTF. In nucleotides, the CDR3 is TGTGCCAGCAGCCAACTTGGACTTAACTATGGCTACACCTTC.

This chain connects TRBV5-1 to TRBJ1-2, with 8 bases that match TRBD1. The germline V gene encodes CDR1 SGHRS and CDR2 YFSETQ. The CDR3 extends over 14 amino acids. The junction had 9 bases not matched to a gene; V was cut back by 4 bases and J by 7 bases. The CDR3 loop is CASSQGAGDGGYTF. The CDR3 DNA reads TGCGCCAGCAGCCAGGGGGCGGGGGACGGTGGCTACACCTTC.

This CDR3 reads CASSRRGPDTQYF. The DNA for the CDR3 is TGCGCCAGCAGTCGCAGGGGCCCAGATACGCAGTATTTT. The V gene is TRBV10-1, the J gene TRBJ2-3; maybe TRBD1 (6 bases). The germline V gene encodes CDR1 WNHNN and CDR2 SYGVQD (reference sequence). V lost 5 bases and J lost 4, with 10 bases in between. The CDR3 length is 13 residues.

This clonotype was observed a handful of times. The chain carries TRBV20-1 and TRBJ2-4, with TRBD2 matching over 7 bases. Germline CDR1 reads DFQATT; CDR2 reads SNEGSKA (reference sequence). This CDR3 is 15 amino acids long. J was trimmed by 2 bases and V by 3 bases; bases with no gene match: 7. CDR3 in amino acids: CSARGGSETKNIQYF. Written as DNA, the CDR3 is TGCAGTGCTAGGGGCGGGAGCGAAACCAAAAACATTCAGTACTTC.

This clonotype has just a few counts. This chain connects TRBV6-1 to TRBJ2-5; D perhaps matches TRBD1 (5 bases). The CDR3 loop spans 13 amino acids. Trimming took 1 base from V and 3 from J, leaving 6 bases between them. Germline V gene lookup returns CDR1 MNHNS and CDR2 SASEGT. The CDR3 DNA reads as TGTGCCAGCAGTGAAGTGACAGAAGAGACCCAGTACTTC. It codes for CASSEVTEETQYF.

The chain links TRBV6-1 to TRBJ2-2; 7 nucleotides line up with TRBD1. Germline loops: CDR1 MNHNS, CDR2 SASEGT. This CDR3 is built from 14 residues. The junction had 4 bases not matched to a gene; V was cut back by 7 bases and J by 2 bases. CDR3 in amino acids: CASTRDSNTGELFF. The DNA for the CDR3 is TGTGCCAGCACCCGGGACAGCAACACCGGGGAGCTGTTTTTT.

The rearrangement links TRBV7-9 to TRBJ1-2; D gene unclear. Germline CDR1 and CDR2: SEHNR and FQNEAQ (reference sequence). The length of the CDR3 is 13 residues. V was clipped by 1 base and J by 7 bases, with 10 bases between them. The DNA of the CDR3 is TGTGCCAGCAGCTTAGTGCGCTCGGGTGGCTACACCTTC. Translating gives CASSLVRSGGYTF.

V is TRBV5-1 and J is TRBJ2-7, with D possibly being TRBD2 (5 bases). From germline, CDR1 is SGHRS and CDR2 YFSETQ. The CDR3 covers 15 residues. Trimming took 0 bases from V and 4 from J, leaving 14 bases between them. The CDR3 loop is CASSLDDTGYYEQYF. CDR3 DNA sequence: TGCGCCAGCAGCTTGGACGACACGGGATATTACGAGCAGTACTTC. The full variable domain, in which reference TRBV5-1 and TRBJ2-7 provide the parts outside the CDR3, is KAGVTQTPRYLIKTRGQQVTLSCSPISGHRSVSWYQQTPGQGLQFLFEYFSETQRNKGNFPGRFSGRQFSNSRSEMNVSTLELGDSALYLCASSLDDTGYYEQYFGPGTRLTVT.

J is TRBJ1-2 and V is TRBV12-3 or TRBV12-4; D uncertain. V was pared by 6 bases and J by 4 bases, with 6 bases between. This CDR3 is built from 11 residues. The chain's CDR3 is CASRGFYGYTF. CDR3 DNA: TGTGCCAGCAGGGGGTTCTATGGCTACACCTTC.